The next 22 T cell receptor beta chains were all read from a single sample in a study of radiotherapy plus CTLA-4 blockade in lung cancer. Sequencing used immunoSEQ multiplex PCR; TCRdb keeps in-frame clones, though not all of them. The table has tens of thousands of clones, roughly 85% seen once. The sequenced sample was peripheral blood, obtained from a patient treated with radiotherapy plus ipilimumab. All receptors derive from a human donor with non-small cell lung cancer who had stable disease on radiotherapy plus ipilimumab.

The chain recombines TRBV9 with TRBJ2-1; 8 nucleotides align to TRBD2. CDR1 and CDR2 from the germline V gene are SGDLS and YYNGEE. The CDR3 contains 16 residues. V was pared by 2 bases and J by 2 bases, with 6 bases of the junction left unmatched. The CDR3 bases are TGTGCCAGCAGCGTGACGGGTAGCGGGACCTACAATGAGCAGTTCTTC. It translates to CASSVTGSGTYNEQFF. Filled out from reference TRBV9 and TRBJ2-1, the complete variable domain reads DSGVTQTPKHLITATGQRVTLRCSPRSGDLSVYWYQQSLDQGLQFLIQYYNGEERAKGNILERFSAQQFPDLHSELNLSSLELGDSALYFCASSVTGSGTYNEQFFGPGTRLTVL.

This chain uses TRBV19 with TRBJ1-5; D gene unclear. V lost 5 bases and J lost 1, with 9 bases in between. Germline loops: CDR1 LNHDA, CDR2 SQIVND (reference sequence). The CDR3 spans 14 residues. The CDR3 DNA follows: TGTGCCAGTAGTTCAACACGGAGCAATCAGCCCCAGCATTTT. It yields the protein CASSSTRSNQPQHF. The full variable domain, in which reference TRBV19 and TRBJ1-5 provide the parts outside the CDR3, is DGGITQSPKYLFRKEGQNVTLSCEQNLNHDAMYWYRQDPGQGLRLIYYSQIVNDFQKGDIAEGYSVSREKKESFPLTVTSAQKNPTAFYLCASSSTRSNQPQHFGDGTRLSIL.

This chain uses TRBV28 with TRBJ1-5, with TRBD1 as a possible D gene (6 bases). The CDR3 runs 14 residues. The germline V gene has CDR1 MDHEN and CDR2 SYDVKM. V lost 6 bases, J lost 3 bases, and 12 bases lay in between. CDR3 in DNA: TGTGCCAGCAGCCCCGGGGGGCTCAATCAGCCCCAGCATTTT. Amino acids: CASSPGGLNQPQHF.

The chain joins TRBV14 to TRBJ2-3, with D possibly called TRBD1 or TRBD2 (5 bases each). V lost 0 bases and J 2 bases, leaving 12 bases between the germline ends. The CDR3 consists of 16 residues. Germline assignment: CDR1 SGHDN and CDR2 FVKESK. The chain's CDR3 is CASSQERGALTDTQYF. CDR3 DNA: TGTGCCAGCAGCCAAGAGAGGGGAGCCCTCACAGATACGCAGTATTTT.

The genes are TRBV6-6 and TRBJ2-2; tentatively, D is TRBD2 (5 bases). V lost 2 bases, J lost 0 bases, and 7 bases lay in between. Germline V gene sequence: CDR1 MNHNY, CDR2 SVGAGI (reference sequence). This CDR3 has 15 amino acids. The chain's CDR3 is CASSYEGSNTGELFF. The CDR3 DNA reads as TGTGCCAGCAGTTACGAGGGATCGAACACCGGGGAGCTGTTTTTT.

The J gene is TRBJ2-5, the V gene TRBV27, with TRBD2 identical over 12 bases. J lost 4 bases, V lost 5 bases, and 14 bases had no gene match. Germline lookup yields CDR1 MNHEY and CDR2 SMNVEV (reference sequence). The CDR3 covers 18 residues. CDR3 nucleotides: TGTGCCAGCAGTCCCTTTCTAGCGGGAGGGCCGAGGGGAGAGACCCAGTACTTC. This sequence encodes CASSPFLAGGPRGETQYF.

The chain combines TRBV6-5 with TRBJ1-1, with D unresolved. With 6 bases removed from V and 5 bases from J, the gap between germline ends came to 13 bases. In germline, CDR1 is MNHEY, CDR2 SVGAGI. The CDR3 is 13 amino acids. This CDR3 reads CASSLLWGTEAFF. CDR3 DNA: TGTGCCAGCAGCCTCCTCTGGGGTACTGAAGCTTTCTTT.

The count of this clone is one. V is TRBV5-1 and J is TRBJ2-7; 7 bases fit TRBD2. Germline V CDR1 and CDR2: SGHRS, YFSETQ. CDR3 length: 14 amino acids. V lost 7 bases, J lost 4 bases, and 11 bases stayed unmatched. The CDR3: CASAVGQGGYEQYF. CDR3 DNA sequence: TGCGCCAGCGCAGTAGGGCAGGGAGGGTACGAGCAGTACTTC.

The chain links TRBV11-2 to TRBJ2-7; possible D gene TRBD1, 5 bases. Germline loops: CDR1 SGHAT, CDR2 FQNNGV. CDR3 length: 14 residues. V shed 5 bases and J shed 0 bases, with 11 bases lying between them. CDR3 residues: CASSLDTVSYEQYF. The CDR3 nucleotides are TGTGCCAGCAGCCTGGACACCGTCTCCTACGAGCAGTACTTC. Complete variable domain (other parts from reference TRBV11-2 and TRBJ2-7): EAGVAQSPRYKIIEKRQSVAFWCNPISGHATLYWYQQILGQGPKLLIQFQNNGVVDDSQLPKDRFSAERLKGVDSTLKIQPAKLEDSAVYLCASSLDTVSYEQYFGPGTRLTVT.

This chain joins TRBV7-2 and TRBJ2-1, with TRBD1 as a possible D gene (5 bases). Germline V CDR1 and CDR2: SGHTA, FQGNSA. There are 13 residues in the CDR3. Trimming removed 5 bases at V and 10 bases at J, with 15 bases between. The CDR3 DNA reads as TGTGCCAGCAGCCTGACAGAAGGGAACGAGCAGTTCTTC. Residues: CASSLTEGNEQFF.

This sequence joins TRBV5-1 and TRBJ1-2; TRBD1 agrees at 10 bases. The junction had 5 bases not matched to a gene; V was cut back by 4 bases and J by 5 bases. Germline V gives CDR1 SGHRS, CDR2 YFSETQ. The CDR3 spans 14 residues. The CDR3 bases are TGCGCCAGCAGCATGACGGGACAGGGGTATGGCTACACCTTC. Its translation: CASSMTGQGYGYTF.

This clone was detected once. The V and J genes are TRBV5-1 and TRBJ2-3; D call uncertain. Germline V CDR1 and CDR2: SGHRS, YFSETQ. This CDR3 has 16 amino acids. V was shortened by 3 bases and J by 0 bases, with 14 bases between the two germline ends. The CDR3, as DNA: TGCGCCAGCAGCTCGCAAGGGTCCTCTAGCACAGATACGCAGTATTTT. Encoded protein: CASSSQGSSSTDTQYF. The variable domain in full, completed from reference TRBV5-1 and TRBJ2-3, reads KAGVTQTPRYLIKTRGQQVTLSCSPISGHRSVSWYQQTPGQGLQFLFEYFSETQRNKGNFPGRFSGRQFSNSRSEMNVSTLELGDSALYLCASSSQGSSSTDTQYFGPGTRLTVL.

J is TRBJ2-2 and V is TRBV11-3, with unresolved D. The CDR3 totals 13 residues. Germline V CDR1 and CDR2: SGHNT, YENEEA. Trimming removed 5 bases from V and 2 bases from J, with 6 bases in between. The CDR3 here is CASSGINTGELFF. CDR3 DNA sequence: TGTGCCAGCAGCGGAATTAACACCGGGGAGCTGTTTTTT.

This clone was recorded once. The chain combines TRBV19 with TRBJ2-1; D possibly corresponds to TRBD2 (6 bases). The CDR3 contains 13 residues. V lost 8 bases to trimming and J lost 7 bases, with 15 bases between them. Germline V CDR1 and CDR2: LNHDA, SQIVND (reference sequence). Here the CDR3 DNA reads TGTGCCAGTTGGGACTTCGGTTGGAATGAGCAGTTCTTC. It codes for CASWDFGWNEQFF. The full variable domain, with the rest looked up from reference TRBV19 and TRBJ2-1, is DGGITQSPKYLFRKEGQNVTLSCEQNLNHDAMYWYRQDPGQGLRLIYYSQIVNDFQKGDIAEGYSVSREKKESFPLTVTSAQKNPTAFYLCASWDFGWNEQFFGPGTRLTVL.

The V call is TRBV10-3, the J call TRBJ2-3, with TRBD1 matching 10 bases. Unmatched junction bases numbered 9, after V lost 10 bases and J lost 5 bases. The V gene's germline CDR1 is ENHRY and CDR2 SYGVKD. The CDR3 loop spans 14 amino acids. CDR3 loop: CASEGQGYEDTQYF. The CDR3 DNA sequence: TGTGCCAGCGAGGGACAGGGGTACGAAGATACGCAGTATTTT.

In its sample, this clone was seen once. The chain has TRBV4-2 and TRBJ2-1, with D perhaps matching TRBD2 (6 bases). The germline V and J ends were trimmed by 1 base and 4 bases, with 11 bases remaining between them. Germline V CDR1 and CDR2: LGHNA, YNFKEQ. CDR3 length: 15 residues. CDR3 sequence reads: CASSQGVEGYNEQFF. The CDR3 DNA sequence: TGTGCCAGCAGCCAAGGAGTGGAGGGATACAATGAGCAGTTCTTC.

The gene calls are TRBV13 and TRBJ2-1; D is possibly TRBD2 (5 bases). This CDR3 spans 15 amino acids. The V end was cut by 7 bases, the J end by 0 bases, with 13 bases between. Germline CDR1 and CDR2: PRHDT and FYEKMQ (reference sequence). As DNA, the CDR3 is TGTGCCAGCACGTCTCCGGGGAGCTCCTACAATGAGCAGTTCTTC. Translated: CASTSPGSSYNEQFF.

The chain is built from TRBV28 and TRBJ2-5; 7 positions agree with TRBD1. V was clipped by 5 bases and J by 5 bases; unmatched bases: 14. Per germline, CDR1 MDHEN and CDR2 SYDVKM. The CDR3 is made up of 16 amino acids. The CDR3 spells CASSLGLTGQVETQYF. For the CDR3, the DNA is TGTGCCAGCAGTCTAGGGCTGACAGGGCAGGTCGAGACCCAGTACTTC.

The chain couples TRBV5-4 to TRBJ1-5; D is ambiguous. This CDR3 comprises 15 residues. The germline V gene has CDR1 SGHNT and CDR2 YYREEE (reference sequence). The V gene lost 2 bases and the J gene lost 7 bases, with 16 bases spanning the gap. The CDR3 bases are TGTGCCAGCAGCTTTGGAAGGTCCCCTGGGCAGCCCCAGCATTTT. It specifies CASSFGRSPGQPQHF.

The gene calls are TRBV11-2 and TRBJ2-5; 8 bases are shared with TRBD2. This CDR3 is built from 14 residues. CDR1 and CDR2 from the germline V gene are SGHAT and FQNNGV. Losses at the gene ends were 5 bases for V and 4 bases for J; bases not matched to a gene: 6. The CDR3 DNA follows: TGTGCCAGCAGCCCCGGGGGGGGTATAGAGACCCAGTACTTC. It specifies CASSPGGGIETQYF. Full variable domain (remainder filled in from reference TRBV11-2 and TRBJ2-5): EAGVAQSPRYKIIEKRQSVAFWCNPISGHATLYWYQQILGQGPKLLIQFQNNGVVDDSQLPKDRFSAERLKGVDSTLKIQPAKLEDSAVYLCASSPGGGIETQYFGPGTRLLVL.

This clone has only one observation. This chain joins TRBV6-1 and TRBJ2-6, with D hard to call. The CDR3 is 17 amino acids. The V end lost 4 bases, the J end lost 0 bases, and 13 bases lay between the germline ends. Germline V gives CDR1 MNHNS, CDR2 SASEGT. CDR3 loop: CASSVSFVGSGANVLTF. CDR3 coding DNA: TGTGCCAGCAGTGTGTCCTTCGTGGGCTCTGGGGCCAACGTCCTGACTTTC.

The rearrangement joins TRBV28 to TRBJ1-3; D might be TRBD1 (5 bases). The CDR3 has 14 residues. Per germline, CDR1 MDHEN and CDR2 SYDVKM. V was trimmed by 3 bases and J by 2 bases, leaving 8 bases between them. CDR3 coding DNA: TGTGCCAGCAGTTTCGGGGGGGCTGGAAACACCATATATTTT. This encodes CASSFGGAGNTIYF.